A single sample is the source of the 20 T cell receptor beta chains below, sequenced in a study of lymphopenia after photon versus proton radiotherapy. Clones were read by immunoSEQ multiplex PCR, and TCRdb kept only the in-frame ones, dropping some. The table has fewer than 40,000 clones, roughly 94% seen once. This sample comprised peripheral blood, obtained from a patient treated with photon-based radiotherapy. The receptors here all came from a woman in her fifties or sixties with cholangiocarcinoma.

The chain uses TRBV6-1 and TRBJ2-7; 9 nucleotides match TRBD1. Trimming at V came to 6 bases and at J to 0 bases, leaving 6 bases not matched to a gene. Germline V gene lookup returns CDR1 MNHNS and CDR2 SASEGT. This CDR3 region has 15 residues. The CDR3, as DNA: TGTGCCAGCAGCTGGACAGGGGAGGGCTCCTACGAGCAGTACTTC. Translation gives CASSWTGEGSYEQYF.

J is TRBJ2-3 and V is TRBV18; perhaps TRBD2 as D (7 bases). The CDR3 spans 15 residues. Trimming removed 6 bases from V and 6 bases from J, with 19 bases in between. Germline CDR1 is KGHSH and CDR2 is LQKENI. CDR3 in amino acids: CASSDGGALLDTQYF. CDR3 bases: TGTGCCAGCTCGGATGGGGGGGCCCTGTTGGATACGCAGTATTTT.

This clone is a singleton in its sample. The chain joins TRBV2 to TRBJ1-3; D gene unclear. This CDR3 region has 13 residues. Trimming cost V 6 bases and J 7 bases, with 13 bases left between them. CDR1 is SNHLY and CDR2 is FYNNEI in the germline V gene. The DNA for the CDR3 is TGTGCCAGCAGACCCTCTTTTGGTAACACCATATATTTT. Translating gives CASRPSFGNTIYF.

V and J are TRBV9 and TRBJ1-1; a possible D gene is TRBD1 (6 bases). This CDR3 is 16 amino acids long. Germline values: CDR1 SGDLS, CDR2 YYNGEE. Trimming stripped 0 bases from V and 6 bases from J, with 18 bases between. DNA of the CDR3: TGTGCCAGCAGCGTAGAACCGGCGGGGGCATTTGCTGAAGCTTTCTTT. This sequence encodes CASSVEPAGAFAEAFF.

The V gene is TRBV9, the J gene TRBJ1-2; no reliable D call. Looked up from germline, CDR1 is SGDLS and CDR2 is YYNGEE. The CDR3 covers 13 residues. The V gene lost 4 bases and the J gene lost 8 bases, with 15 bases spanning the gap. In DNA, the CDR3 is TGTGCCAGCAGCCCCCGAAGGGTAGGGGGCTACACCTTC. This sequence encodes CASSPRRVGGYTF.

This clone was counted between two and nine times. J is TRBJ1-2 and V is TRBV7-9; D may be TRBD1 (5 bases). This CDR3 has 14 residues. From germline, CDR1 is SEHNR and CDR2 FQNEAQ (reference sequence). V lost 1 base and J lost 4, with 10 bases in between. DNA for the CDR3: TGTGCCAGCAGCTTAGGTTCAGGGAGCTATGGCTACACCTTC. It encodes CASSLGSGSYGYTF.

This rearrangement joins TRBV15 to TRBJ2-3; no definite D call. The length of the CDR3 is 13 residues. V lost 8 bases to trimming and J lost 0 bases, with 9 bases between them. CDR1 is LNHNV and CDR2 is YYDKDF in the germline V gene (reference sequence). This chain's CDR3 is CATSRPSTDTQYF. CDR3 nucleotides: TGTGCCACCTCCAGACCTAGCACAGATACGCAGTATTTT.

The chain recombines TRBV27 with TRBJ2-1; D is possibly TRBD1 (6 bases). The CDR3 spans 16 residues. Germline V CDR1 and CDR2: MNHEY, SMNVEV (reference sequence). V was clipped by 7 bases and J by 0 bases, with 16 bases between them. DNA for the CDR3: TGTGCCAGCAAGGGGGTCGGGCAGAGCTCCTACAATGAGCAGTTCTTC. The encoded protein is CASKGVGQSSYNEQFF.

V and J are TRBV19 and TRBJ1-3; D is unclear. V lost 6 bases, J lost 0 bases, and 6 bases lay in between. Germline-derived CDR1 and CDR2 are LNHDA and SQIVND (reference sequence). CDR3 length equals 13 residues. DNA of the CDR3: TGTGCCAGTAGACAGATCTCTGGAAACACCATATATTTT. Translating it yields CASRQISGNTIYF. Full variable domain (missing parts from reference TRBV19 and TRBJ1-3): DGGITQSPKYLFRKEGQNVTLSCEQNLNHDAMYWYRQDPGQGLRLIYYSQIVNDFQKGDIAEGYSVSREKKESFPLTVTSAQKNPTAFYLCASRQISGNTIYFGEGSWLTVV.

This chain links TRBV7-9 with TRBJ1-5; 7 bases line up with TRBD1. With V trimmed by 4 bases and J by 5 bases, 8 bases remained unmatched. The CDR3 consists of 15 residues. Germline V gene data show CDR1 as SEHNR and CDR2 as FQNEAQ (reference sequence). CDR3 in DNA: TGTGCCAGCAGCTCCTTCCAGGGGGTCGATCAGCCCCAGCATTTT. Amino acids: CASSSFQGVDQPQHF. Looking up the rest from reference TRBV7-9 and TRBJ1-5 gives the full variable domain: DTGVSQNPRHKITKRGQNVTFRCDPISEHNRLYWYRQTLGQGPEFLTYFQNEAQLEKSRLLSDRFSAERPKGSFSTLEIQRTEQGDSAMYLCASSSFQGVDQPQHFGDGTRLSIL.

The chain recombines TRBV5-1 with TRBJ2-2; possible D gene TRBD2, 5 bases. Germline V gene lookup returns CDR1 SGHRS and CDR2 YFSETQ. CDR3 size: 16 residues. V lost 3 bases, J lost 2 bases, and 14 bases lay in between. CDR3 nucleotides: TGCGCCAGCAGCTCCGGTTACCGGGGTAACACCGGGGAGCTGTTTTTT. Its protein product is CASSSGYRGNTGELFF.

The chain couples TRBV5-1 to TRBJ2-3; D unresolved. Germline loops: CDR1 SGHRS, CDR2 YFSETQ. The CDR3 runs 14 residues. V dropped 0 bases and J dropped 5 bases, with 10 bases sitting between them. Here the CDR3 DNA reads TGCGCCAGCAGCTTGGTTATCCCCGAAGATACGCAGTATTTT. It translates to CASSLVIPEDTQYF.

The V call is TRBV6-5, the J call TRBJ1-5, with a weak D call TRBD1 (6 bases). Germline loops: CDR1 MNHEY, CDR2 SVGAGI. The CDR3 is made up of 15 amino acids. Deletions cut 6 bases from V and 3 bases from J, with 15 bases between. The CDR3 DNA reads TGTGCCAGCAGATCAATCGGGGGGCTCAATCAGCCCCAGCATTTT. It codes for CASRSIGGLNQPQHF.

The chain joins TRBV28 to TRBJ2-7; 8 bases fit TRBD1. The CDR3 covers 11 residues. Germline assignment: CDR1 MDHEN and CDR2 SYDVKM. The J segment lost 9 bases and the V segment lost 5 bases, leaving 3 bases of the junction unmatched. The CDR3 loop reads CASSNRGRQYF. CDR3 sequence (DNA): TGTGCCAGCAGTAACAGGGGGAGGCAGTACTTC.

V and J are TRBV7-8 and TRBJ1-1; possible D gene TRBD1, 6 bases. The germline CDR1 and CDR2 sequences are SGHVS and FQNEAQ. The V end was cut by 3 bases, the J end by 5 bases, with 13 bases between. CDR3 length: 14 residues. The CDR3 spells CASSLGGLATEAFF. Written as DNA, the CDR3 is TGTGCCAGCAGCTTGGGGGGCCTGGCGACTGAAGCTTTCTTT.

V usage is TRBV7-2 and J usage is TRBJ2-7; D is undetermined. In germline, CDR1 is SGHTA, CDR2 FQGNSA. This CDR3 has 16 residues. The V end was cut by 1 base, the J end by 2 bases, with 15 bases between. The CDR3 is CASSLGAGTLPYEQYF. The CDR3 DNA sequence: TGTGCCAGCAGCTTAGGGGCAGGCACCCTTCCCTACGAGCAGTACTTC.

This chain joins TRBV2 and TRBJ1-2, with 7 bases identical to TRBD1. The CDR3 totals 16 residues. J lost 4 bases, V lost 3 bases, and 11 bases had no gene match. Germline loops: CDR1 SNHLY, CDR2 FYNNEI. The CDR3 sequence is CASSDYRQGGSYGYTF. The CDR3 nucleotides are TGTGCCAGCAGTGACTATCGGCAGGGGGGATCCTATGGCTACACCTTC.

The chain joins TRBV7-9 to TRBJ1-1, with 8 bases matching TRBD1. CDR3 length equals 15 residues. Germline CDR1 and CDR2: SEHNR and FQNEAQ (reference sequence). Trimming cost V 5 bases and J 5 bases; bases outside gene matches: 10. The CDR3 spells CASSPPITGGTEAFF. DNA of the CDR3: TGTGCCAGCAGCCCACCCATTACAGGGGGTACTGAAGCTTTCTTT.

The genes are TRBV27 and TRBJ1-1, with TRBD1 matching 8 bases. V shed 8 bases, J shed 4 bases, and the junction held 6 bases outside the gene matches. Per germline, CDR1 MNHEY and CDR2 SMNVEV (reference sequence). CDR3 length equals 13 residues. The CDR3 nucleotides read TGTGCCAGCCAGGGAACAGGGGGCACTGAAGCTTTCTTT. Its translation is CASQGTGGTEAFF.

The chain employs TRBV5-1 and TRBJ1-1; 8 nucleotides match TRBD1. CDR3 length: 18 residues. With 2 bases clipped from V and 0 bases from J, the junction kept 12 bases outside the gene matches. Germline V gene data show CDR1 as SGHRS and CDR2 as YFSETQ. Here the CDR3 DNA reads TGCGCCAGCAGCTTATTGGCAGGGGGCGGATTGGTGAACACTGAAGCTTTCTTT. As protein: CASSLLAGGGLVNTEAFF.